What follows describes a single TCR beta chain. The target antigen is unknown. The data belong to a study of T cell responses to AZD1222 COVID-19 vaccine. This table comes from immunoSEQ multiplex PCR, and its TCRdb copy is limited to in-frame clones, with some not included. The sample contains some 170,000 clones, roughly nine tenths of which appear only once. J lost 0 bases, V lost 1 base, and 3 bases had no gene match. The germline V gene encodes CDR1 LNHNV and CDR2 YYDKDF (reference sequence). The CDR3 is made up of 15 amino acids. General study points: Clonal diversity was possibly underestimated, and the donors were mostly white British, with more females. Spike-spanning, vaccine-associated CD4 TCRs were dominant at 160-218 and 743-854. Sampling that yielded the repertoires occurred only after the peak T cell response. Unmutated variant regions are reportedly the target of nearly half of TCRs that are spike-specific.

The receptor was isolated from an adult in good health. The chain couples TRBV15 to TRBJ2-7; 7 bases agree with TRBD1. The sample consisted of peripheral blood, taken on day 0 of MenACWY control vaccination. The CDR3, as DNA: TGTGCCACCAGCAGAGGGGACAGCCTCTCCTACGAGCAGTACTTC. Translated, it gives CATSRGDSLSYEQYF.